This TCR beta chain is drawn from a study of OX40 agonist ivuxolimab in advanced cancers. Study-level information: The study treated patients with ivuxolimab, an agonistic anti-OX40 (CD134) antibody.

Germline CDR1 is SGHVS and CDR2 is FQNEAQ. CDR3 length: 14 residues. Trimming removed 3 bases from V and 8 bases from J; junction bases left unmatched: 6. Data came from immunoSEQ multiplex PCR; TCRdb stores just in-frame clones and leaves some out. The sample lists some 70,000 clones; around four fifths were seen once. Autoimmune disease history or systemic immunosuppression was exclusionary. This clonotype was sampled from an adult with an advanced solid tumor such as melanoma, head and neck, liver or kidney cancer. The specimen was CD4+ or CD8+ T cells sorted from blood, collected in a trial of the OX40 agonist ivuxolimab. The rearrangement links TRBV7-8 to TRBJ2-7; TRBD2 matches at 11 bases. Written as DNA, the CDR3 is TGTGCCAGCAGCTTGGTGACTAGCGGGAACCAGCAGTACTTC. Its protein is CASSLVTSGNQQYF.